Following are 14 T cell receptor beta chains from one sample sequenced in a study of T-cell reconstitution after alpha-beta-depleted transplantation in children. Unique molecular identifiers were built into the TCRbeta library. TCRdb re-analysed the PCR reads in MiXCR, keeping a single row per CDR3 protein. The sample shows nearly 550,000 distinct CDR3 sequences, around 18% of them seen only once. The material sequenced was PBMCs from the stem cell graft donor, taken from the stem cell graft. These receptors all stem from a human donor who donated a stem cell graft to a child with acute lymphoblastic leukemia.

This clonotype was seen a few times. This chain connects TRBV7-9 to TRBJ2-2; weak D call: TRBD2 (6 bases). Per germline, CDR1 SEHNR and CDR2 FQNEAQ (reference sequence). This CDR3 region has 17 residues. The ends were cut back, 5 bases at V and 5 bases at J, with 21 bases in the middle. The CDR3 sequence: CASSISTSGVRTGELFF. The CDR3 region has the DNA TGTGCCAGCAGCATAAGTACCTCGGGGGTACGGACCGGGGAGCTGTTTTTT.

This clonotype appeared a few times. The DNA of the CDR3 is TGTGCCAGCAGCGTAGGTGGGACTCTTCACTCCTACAATGAGCAGTTCTTC. It codes for CASSVGGTLHSYNEQFF. This chain uses TRBV9 with TRBJ2-1, with a weak D call TRBD2 (6 bases). V lost 0 bases, J lost 0 bases, and 13 bases lay in between. The CDR3 is 17 amino acids. Per germline, CDR1 SGDLS and CDR2 YYNGEE.

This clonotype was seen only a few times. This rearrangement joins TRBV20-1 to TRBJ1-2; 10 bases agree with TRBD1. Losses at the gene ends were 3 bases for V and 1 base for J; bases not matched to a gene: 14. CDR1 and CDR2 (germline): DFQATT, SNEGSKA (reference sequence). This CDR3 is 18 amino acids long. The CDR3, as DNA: TGCAGTGCTAGCCTAGTAGGGACAGGGGAGTTTTATAACTATGGCTACACCTTC. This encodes CSASLVGTGEFYNYGYTF.

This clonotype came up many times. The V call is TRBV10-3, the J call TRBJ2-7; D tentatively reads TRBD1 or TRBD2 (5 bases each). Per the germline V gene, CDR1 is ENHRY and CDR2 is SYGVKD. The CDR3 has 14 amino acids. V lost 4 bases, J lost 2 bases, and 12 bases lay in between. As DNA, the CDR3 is TGTGCCATCAGTGCCCAACAGGAGGCCTACGAGCAGTACTTC. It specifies CAISAQQEAYEQYF.

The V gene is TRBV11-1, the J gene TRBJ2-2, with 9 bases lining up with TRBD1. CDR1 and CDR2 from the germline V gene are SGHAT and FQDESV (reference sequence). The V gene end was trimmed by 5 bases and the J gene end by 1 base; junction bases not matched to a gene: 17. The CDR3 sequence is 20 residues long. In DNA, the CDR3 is TGTGCCAGCAGCGGCAACCGGGACAGGGCCCCTAACCTGAACACCGGGGAGCTGTTTTTT. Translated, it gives CASSGNRDRAPNLNTGELFF.

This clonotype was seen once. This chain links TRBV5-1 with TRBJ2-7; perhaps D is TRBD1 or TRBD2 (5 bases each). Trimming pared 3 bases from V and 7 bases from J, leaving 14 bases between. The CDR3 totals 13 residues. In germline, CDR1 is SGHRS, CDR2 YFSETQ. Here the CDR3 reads CASSWVGDGEQYF. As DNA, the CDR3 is TGCGCCAGCAGCTGGGTGGGGGACGGGGAGCAGTACTTC.

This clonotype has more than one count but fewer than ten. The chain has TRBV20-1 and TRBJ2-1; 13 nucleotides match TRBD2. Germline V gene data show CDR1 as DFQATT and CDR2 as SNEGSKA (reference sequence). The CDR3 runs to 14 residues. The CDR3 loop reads CSSLGLAGANEQFF. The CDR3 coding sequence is TGCAGCTCTCTAGGACTAGCGGGAGCGAATGAGCAGTTCTTC.

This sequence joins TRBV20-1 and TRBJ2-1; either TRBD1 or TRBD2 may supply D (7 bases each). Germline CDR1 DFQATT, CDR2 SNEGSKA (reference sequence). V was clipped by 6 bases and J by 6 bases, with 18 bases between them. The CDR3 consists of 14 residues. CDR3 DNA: TGCAGTGCCCCAGGGGGGGGGCCCACCAATGAGCAGTTCTTC. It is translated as CSAPGGGPTNEQFF.

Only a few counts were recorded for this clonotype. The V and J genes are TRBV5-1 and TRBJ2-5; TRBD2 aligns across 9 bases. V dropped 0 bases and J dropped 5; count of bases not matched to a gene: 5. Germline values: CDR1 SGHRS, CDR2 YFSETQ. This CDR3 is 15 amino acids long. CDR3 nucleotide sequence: TGCGCCAGCAGCTTGGTAGCGGGAGAAGGGGAGACCCAGTACTTC. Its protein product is CASSLVAGEGETQYF.

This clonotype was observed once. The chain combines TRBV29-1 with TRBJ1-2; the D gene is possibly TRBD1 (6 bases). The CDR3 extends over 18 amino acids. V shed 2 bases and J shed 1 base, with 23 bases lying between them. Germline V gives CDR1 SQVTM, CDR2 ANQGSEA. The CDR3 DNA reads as TGCAGCGTTGAAAGCCCCGACTGGGGGCCAACTCATAACTATGGCTACACCTTC. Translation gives CSVESPDWGPTHNYGYTF.

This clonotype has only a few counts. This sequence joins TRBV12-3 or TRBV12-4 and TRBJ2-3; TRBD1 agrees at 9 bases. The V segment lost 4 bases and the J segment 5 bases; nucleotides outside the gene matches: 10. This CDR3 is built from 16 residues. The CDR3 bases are TGTGCCAGCAGTTGGGGACAGGGAAATAGTATAGATACGCAGTATTTT. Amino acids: CASSWGQGNSIDTQYF.

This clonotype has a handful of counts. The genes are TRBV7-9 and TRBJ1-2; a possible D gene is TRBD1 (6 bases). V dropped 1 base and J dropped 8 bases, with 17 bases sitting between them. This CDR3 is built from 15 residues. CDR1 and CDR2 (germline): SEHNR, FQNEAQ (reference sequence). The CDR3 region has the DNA TGTGCCAGCAGCTTAGGGGACCCGCGGGGGCCCGGCTACACCTTC. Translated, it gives CASSLGDPRGPGYTF.

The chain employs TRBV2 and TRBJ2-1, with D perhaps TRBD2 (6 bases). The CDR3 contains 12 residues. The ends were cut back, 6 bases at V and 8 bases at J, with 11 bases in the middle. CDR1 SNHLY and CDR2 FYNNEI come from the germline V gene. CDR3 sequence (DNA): TGTGCCAGCAGGGACTACCTTTATGAGCAGTTCTTC. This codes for CASRDYLYEQFF.

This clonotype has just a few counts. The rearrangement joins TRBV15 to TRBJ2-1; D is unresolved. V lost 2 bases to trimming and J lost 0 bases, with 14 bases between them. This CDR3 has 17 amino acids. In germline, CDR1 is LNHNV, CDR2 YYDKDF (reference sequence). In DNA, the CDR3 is TGTGCCACCAGCAGACATCCGGTAACTTTCTCCTACAATGAGCAGTTCTTC. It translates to CATSRHPVTFSYNEQFF.